Each of the 10 T cell receptor beta chains below was sequenced from the same sample in a study of PD-1 blockade in mismatch repair-deficient tumors. Produced via immunoSEQ multiplex PCR; TCRdb's table is partial and in-frame only. The repertoire holds roughly 130,000 clones, with 88% as singletons. This sample comprised peripheral blood, obtained 70 to 72 weeks after starting pembrolizumab. The receptor set was obtained from an adult with mismatch repair-deficient cancer.

V is TRBV5-1 and J is TRBJ2-5; no definite D call. Germline V gives CDR1 SGHRS, CDR2 YFSETQ. The ends were cut back, 0 bases at V and 7 bases at J, with 4 bases in the middle. This CDR3 comprises 11 residues. CDR3: CASSLEGTQYF. For the CDR3, the DNA is TGCGCCAGCAGCTTGGAGGGGACCCAGTACTTC. The entire variable domain, with the rest obtained from reference TRBV5-1 and TRBJ2-5, is as follows: KAGVTQTPRYLIKTRGQQVTLSCSPISGHRSVSWYQQTPGQGLQFLFEYFSETQRNKGNFPGRFSGRQFSNSRSEMNVSTLELGDSALYLCASSLEGTQYFGPGTRLLVL.

This sequence joins TRBV7-6 and TRBJ2-5, with D uncertain. V lost 5 bases, J lost 4 bases, and 17 bases lay in between. Germline V gene sequence: CDR1 SGHVS, CDR2 FNYEAQ. The CDR3 is 15 amino acids. CDR3: CASSNREMGLETQYF. The CDR3 DNA sequence: TGTGCCAGCAGCAACCGAGAAATGGGGTTAGAGACCCAGTACTTC.

The chain uses TRBV6-5 and TRBJ1-2; TRBD1 matches at 7 bases. Germline loops: CDR1 MNHEY, CDR2 SVGAGI. CDR3 length: 13 amino acids. The junction had 3 bases not matched to a gene; V was cut back by 2 bases and J by 6 bases. The CDR3 is CASSYRTGHGYTF. CDR3 coding DNA: TGTGCCAGCAGTTACCGGACAGGTCATGGCTACACCTTC.

The rearrangement joins TRBV5-6 to TRBJ2-1; 12 bases map to TRBD2. With 3 bases clipped from V and 13 bases from J, the junction kept 14 bases outside the gene matches. This CDR3 contains 16 residues. Germline-derived CDR1 and CDR2 are SGHDT and YYEEEE. The CDR3 region is CASSSRLAGAVEGQFF. Written as DNA, the CDR3 is TGTGCCAGCAGCTCGAGACTAGCGGGAGCGGTAGAAGGACAGTTCTTC.

In this sample, this clone turned up a few times. This sequence joins TRBV29-1 and TRBJ1-2; 7 nucleotides line up with TRBD1. The CDR3 loop spans 11 amino acids. J was trimmed by 6 bases and V by 5 bases; bases with no gene match: 3. CDR1 is SQVTM and CDR2 is ANQGSEA in the germline V gene. This chain's CDR3 is CSVPQGDGYTF. CDR3 nucleotide sequence: TGCAGCGTTCCGCAGGGGGATGGCTACACCTTC.

This clone was seen once. The chain links TRBV7-9 to TRBJ1-2; 9 bases map to TRBD1. The V gene's germline CDR1 is SEHNR and CDR2 FQNEAQ (reference sequence). V shed 5 bases, J shed 7 bases, and the junction held 14 bases outside the gene matches. There are 16 residues in the CDR3. DNA for the CDR3: TGTGCCAGCAGCCTCGTCACCGGGACAGGGCTTCGTGGCTACACCTTC. Translated: CASSLVTGTGLRGYTF.

CDR3 DNA: TGCGCCAGCAGCCCTCGGGACGGCTACGAGCAGTACTTC. This gives the protein CASSPRDGYEQYF. V and J are TRBV5-1 and TRBJ2-7; D might be TRBD1 or TRBD2, each matching 5 bases. Germline V gene lookup returns CDR1 SGHRS and CDR2 YFSETQ. The germline V and J ends were trimmed by 4 bases and 3 bases, with 11 bases remaining between them. The CDR3 totals 13 residues.

The chain couples TRBV7-6 to TRBJ2-1, with D tentatively TRBD2 (6 bases). From germline, CDR1 is SGHVS and CDR2 FNYEAQ. The CDR3 consists of 16 residues. Trimming removed 5 bases at V and 2 bases at J, with 16 bases between. CDR3 bases: TGTGCCAGCAGCCTACAGAGTAGCGGCCCCTACAATGAGCAGTTCTTC. Translated: CASSLQSSGPYNEQFF.

The rearrangement links TRBV27 to TRBJ1-1; D remains ambiguous. The CDR3 covers 14 residues. The V gene lost 0 bases and the J gene lost 3 bases, with 8 bases spanning the gap. From germline, CDR1 is MNHEY and CDR2 SMNVEV (reference sequence). The CDR3: CASSLSGMDTEAFF. Here the CDR3 DNA reads TGTGCCAGCAGTTTATCAGGGATGGACACTGAAGCTTTCTTT.

This sequence joins TRBV19 and TRBJ1-5, with 8 bases identical to TRBD1. V trimming: 5 bases; J trimming: 6 bases; junction bases outside the gene matches: 9. The germline CDR1 and CDR2 sequences are LNHDA and SQIVND (reference sequence). The CDR3 runs 15 residues. CDR3 region: CASSLARTGSQPQHF. CDR3 nucleotide sequence: TGTGCCAGTAGTCTAGCAAGGACAGGGAGTCAGCCCCAGCATTTT. Filled out from reference TRBV19 and TRBJ1-5, the complete variable domain reads DGGITQSPKYLFRKEGQNVTLSCEQNLNHDAMYWYRQDPGQGLRLIYYSQIVNDFQKGDIAEGYSVSREKKESFPLTVTSAQKNPTAFYLCASSLARTGSQPQHFGDGTRLSIL.